The clone carrying this T cell receptor beta chain has at least ten counts. The antigen remains unidentified. The data were obtained in a study of T cells in Graves' hyperthyroidism and ophthalmopathy. The CDR3 spans 18 residues. The germline gives CDR1 MDHEN, CDR2 SYDVKM. V lost 2 bases and J lost 6; bases outside the gene matches: 16. Predating any ophthalmopathy symptoms, the blood sample was taken at first hyperthyroidism diagnosis. Using roughly 9.4 ml of fresh peripheral blood, PBMCs were prepared. Amplified regions were TCR beta CDR3 sequences from RNA transcripts. HTBI primers were the set used in a first-round RT-PCR of the TCR CDR3. TCRdb re-derived calls from the multiplex PCR reads in MiXCR, one entry per CDR3 protein. This sample yields a few hundred thousand distinct CDR3 sequences, of which 13% to 15% are seen a single time; about an eighth belongs to the top ten. Findings of the study overall: In blood, most of the thyroid clonotypes expanded above 0.001 were also present. Separating ophthalmopathy from stable hyperthyroidism was achieved by a 13 V-J model.

V is TRBV28 and J is TRBJ2-3, with 8 positions matching TRBD1. The sample comprised blood. This sequence originates from a woman between 40 and 50 years old with Graves' hyperthyroidism that later progressed to Graves' ophthalmopathy. CDR3 sequence (DNA): TGTGCCAGCAGTTTAGGGGACACCCGACAGGGGAGAGAGGATACGCAGTATTTT. Protein sequence: CASSLGDTRQGREDTQYF.